Detailed here is one T cell receptor (beta chain). This sample was taken from a study of technical replicates of blood from several donors. TCRdb keeps only in-frame clones here, not all; method: immunoSEQ multiplex PCR. The sample holds 84,000 or so clones, around 94% seen once. Per germline, CDR1 MGHRA and CDR2 YSYEKL. The ends were cut back, 0 bases at V and 4 bases at J, with 12 bases in the middle. The length of the CDR3 is 15 residues. Sequencing was done on a sample of T cells isolated from PBMCs. V and J are TRBV4-1 and TRBJ1-2; no firm D call. The sequence was obtained from a human donor in good health. CDR3 residues: CASSQENTRGYGYTF. In DNA, the CDR3 is TGCGCCAGCAGCCAAGAAAACACCCGAGGCTATGGCTACACCTTC.